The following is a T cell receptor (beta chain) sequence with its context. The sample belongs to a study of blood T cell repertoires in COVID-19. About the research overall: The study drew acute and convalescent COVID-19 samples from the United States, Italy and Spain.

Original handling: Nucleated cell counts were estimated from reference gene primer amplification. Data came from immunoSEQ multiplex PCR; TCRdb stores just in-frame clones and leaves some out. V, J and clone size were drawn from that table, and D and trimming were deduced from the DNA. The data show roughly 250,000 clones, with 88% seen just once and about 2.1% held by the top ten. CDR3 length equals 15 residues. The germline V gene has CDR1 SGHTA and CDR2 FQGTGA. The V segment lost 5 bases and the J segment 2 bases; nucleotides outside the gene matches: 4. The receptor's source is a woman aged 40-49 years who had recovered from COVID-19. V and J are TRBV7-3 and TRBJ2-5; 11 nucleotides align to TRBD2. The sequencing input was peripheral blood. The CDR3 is CASSLTSGTQETQYF. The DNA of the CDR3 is TGTGCCAGCAGCCTGACTAGCGGGACTCAAGAGACCCAGTACTTC.